Below are 14 T cell receptor beta chains sequenced from a single sample in a study of blood T cell repertoires in COVID-19. The protocol was immunoSEQ multiplex PCR, while the TCRdb copy is restricted to in-frame clones and leaves out a portion. In the table there are under 75,000 clones, roughly three quarters of which are singletons. Material: peripheral blood. The receptor set was obtained from a man older than 75 with acute or convalescent COVID-19.

This sequence joins TRBV7-2 and TRBJ2-7, with 8 bases identical to TRBD2. This CDR3 is built from 15 residues. Trimming took 5 bases from V and 4 from J; bases not matched to a gene: 10. Germline lookup yields CDR1 SGHTA and CDR2 FQGNSA. CDR3 nucleotides: TGTGCCAGCAGCCTCCACGGGGGGGTAGGTTACGAGCAGTACTTC. Its translation is CASSLHGGVGYEQYF.

The J gene is TRBJ2-3, the V gene TRBV4-2, with D perhaps TRBD2 (6 bases). Per the germline V gene, CDR1 is LGHNA and CDR2 is YNFKEQ. CDR3 size: 15 residues. Trimming left V 4 bases short and J 4 bases short, with 15 bases between. CDR3 amino acids: CASSPGTWASDTQYF. CDR3 in DNA: TGTGCCAGCAGCCCTGGGACTTGGGCTTCAGATACGCAGTATTTT.

The chain joins TRBV7-2 to TRBJ1-5; TRBD1 matches at 7 bases. This CDR3 has 15 amino acids. After removal of 3 bases from V and 6 bases from J, the junction contained 8 bases not matched to a gene. Germline V gene lookup returns CDR1 SGHTA and CDR2 FQGNSA. CDR3 region: CASSLWQGDIQPQHF. CDR3 in DNA: TGTGCCAGCAGCTTGTGGCAGGGGGATATTCAGCCCCAGCATTTT.

The genes are TRBV7-2 and TRBJ2-1; 10 bases match TRBD2. This CDR3 is built from 15 residues. The germline V gene encodes CDR1 SGHTA and CDR2 FQGNSA. With V trimmed by 5 bases and J by 7 bases, 8 bases remained unmatched. The CDR3 sequence: CASSPPGLARNEQFF. CDR3 bases: TGTGCCAGCAGCCCCCCGGGACTAGCGAGAAATGAGCAGTTCTTC.

This rearrangement joins TRBV19 to TRBJ1-1, with TRBD1 identical over 8 bases. J gave up 3 bases and V 8 bases, and 8 bases lay outside the gene matches. This CDR3 has 14 residues. Per the germline V gene, CDR1 is LNHDA and CDR2 is SQIVND (reference sequence). In DNA form, the CDR3 reads TGTGCCAGTTATGACAGGGGCCAGGACACTGAAGCTTTCTTT. This translates into CASYDRGQDTEAFF.

V gene TRBV29-1 combines with J gene TRBJ2-3, with TRBD1 matching 7 bases. Germline trimming cut 3 bases from V and 4 bases from J; bases unmatched to any gene: 4. There are 13 residues in the CDR3. The germline CDR1 and CDR2 sequences are SQVTM and ANQGSEA. This chain's CDR3 is CSVDLQGADTQYF. CDR3 nucleotide sequence: TGCAGCGTTGATTTGCAGGGGGCAGATACGCAGTATTTT.

This sequence joins TRBV7-2 and TRBJ1-2; no reliable D call. The CDR3 loop spans 12 amino acids. The V and J ends lost 11 bases and 7 bases respectively, with 17 bases between them. The germline CDR1 and CDR2 sequences are SGHTA and FQGNSA. CDR3 DNA: TGTGCCGTCCGGGGAGATCTTAGTGGCTACACCTTC. This sequence encodes CAVRGDLSGYTF.

The chain couples TRBV4-2 to TRBJ2-3; 9 bases map to TRBD2. The junction had 7 bases not matched to a gene; V was cut back by 3 bases and J by 0 bases. Germline values: CDR1 LGHNA, CDR2 YNFKEQ. There are 17 residues in the CDR3. The CDR3 DNA reads TGTGCCAGCAGCCAGGTGTCTAGCGGGACAAGCACAGATACGCAGTATTTT. It codes for CASSQVSSGTSTDTQYF.

This clone was seen once. The rearrangement joins TRBV4-2 to TRBJ1-4; a possible D gene is TRBD1 (5 bases). CDR1 is LGHNA, CDR2 YNFKEQ, per germline. Trimming took off 7 bases at V and 0 bases at J, with 9 bases between the two ends. The CDR3 extends over 14 amino acids. CDR3 in DNA: TGTGCCAGCAAACAGGAGACAACTAATGAAAAACTGTTTTTT. Its protein product is CASKQETTNEKLFF.

The chain carries TRBV28 and TRBJ1-6; the match to TRBD1 covers 10 bases. CDR3 size: 17 residues. The ends lost 6 bases at V and 3 bases at J; junction bases unmatched: 8. In germline, CDR1 is MDHEN, CDR2 SYDVKM. CDR3 sequence (DNA): TGTGCCAGCAGCTCCGAGGGACAGGGGCACTATAATTCACCCCTCCACTTT. It codes for CASSSEGQGHYNSPLHF.

This chain links TRBV6-5 with TRBJ2-6; no definite D call. From germline, CDR1 is MNHEY and CDR2 SVGAGI. The CDR3 spans 13 residues. V shed 2 bases and J shed 4 bases, with 3 bases lying between them. CDR3 nucleotide sequence: TGTGCCAGCAGTTACCAGGGGGCCAACGTCCTGACTTTC. Protein product: CASSYQGANVLTF.

The chain uses TRBV5-8 and TRBJ1-5, with 11 bases identical to TRBD1. CDR3 length: 16 amino acids. The V gene's germline CDR1 is SGHTS and CDR2 YDEGEE. V lost 2 bases and J lost 7; bases outside the gene matches: 8. CDR3 region: CASSFTGQGAGQPQHF. DNA of the CDR3: TGTGCCAGCAGCTTTACCGGACAGGGGGCAGGGCAGCCCCAGCATTTT. The full variable domain, its missing parts supplied by reference TRBV5-8 and TRBJ1-5, is EAGVTQSPTHLIKTRGQQATLRCSPISGHTSVYWYQQALGLGLQFLLWYDEGEERNRGNFPPRFSGRQFPNYSSELNVNALELEDSALYLCASSFTGQGAGQPQHFGDGTRLSIL.

The chain uses TRBV2 and TRBJ2-4; 7 nucleotides align to TRBD1. The J segment lost 12 bases and the V segment lost 11 bases, leaving 13 bases of the junction unmatched. CDR1 SNHLY and CDR2 FYNNEI come from the germline V gene. This CDR3 contains 12 residues. The chain's CDR3 is CASQGDGGHQYF. CDR3 nucleotide sequence: TGTGCCTCGCAGGGGGACGGCGGACATCAGTACTTC. The whole variable domain, remainder taken from reference TRBV2 and TRBJ2-4, is EPEVTQTPSHQVTQMGQEVILRCVPISNHLYFYWYRQILGQKVEFLVSFYNNEISEKSEIFDDQFSVERPDGSNFTLKIRSTKLEDSAMYFCASQGDGGHQYFGAGTRLSVL.

Here the CDR3 reads CASSYGSEGVDGYTF. DNA of the CDR3: TGTGCCAGCAGTTACGGTTCCGAGGGCGTCGATGGCTACACCTTC. V gene TRBV6-2 or TRBV6-3 combines with J gene TRBJ1-2; no definite D call. Trimming took 2 bases from V and 6 from J, leaving 16 bases between them. CDR1 is MNHEY and CDR2 is SVGEGT in the germline V gene. The CDR3 extends over 15 amino acids.